Presented here are 24 T cell receptor beta chains from one specimen sequenced in a study of T cell responses to AZD1222 COVID-19 vaccine. Method: immunoSEQ multiplex PCR; TCRdb's copy keeps in-frame clones and lacks some. The sample includes 95,000 to 150,000 clones, over 75% of them seen just once. The source material was peripheral blood, sampled on day 0 of AZD1222 vaccination. The receptors here all came from an adult in good health.

The chain is built from TRBV24-1 and TRBJ2-7, with D possibly being TRBD2 (7 bases). V was cut by 4 bases and J by 1 base, with 13 bases left in between. The CDR3 spans 15 residues. Germline assignment: CDR1 KGHDR and CDR2 SFDVKD. This CDR3 reads CATSDGGLVSYEQYF. The CDR3 nucleotides read TGTGCCACCAGTGACGGGGGGCTAGTTTCCTACGAGCAGTACTTC.

V is TRBV7-9 and J is TRBJ2-5; 8 bases are shared with TRBD2. With V trimmed by 5 bases and J by 5 bases, 7 bases remained unmatched. CDR1 is SEHNR, CDR2 FQNEAQ, per germline (reference sequence). This CDR3 comprises 14 residues. The CDR3 here is CASSGSGRGETQYF. In DNA, the CDR3 is TGTGCCAGCAGCGGAAGCGGGAGAGGGGAGACCCAGTACTTC.

V is TRBV4-1 and J is TRBJ2-1; 8 bases line up with TRBD2. The CDR3 covers 14 residues. Germline values: CDR1 MGHRA, CDR2 YSYEKL. V dropped 6 bases and J dropped 5; count of bases not matched to a gene: 6. The CDR3 DNA sequence: TGCGCCAGCAGGGAAGCGGGGGTTAACAATGAGCAGTTCTTC. This codes for CASREAGVNNEQFF.

This clone occurred once. The rearrangement joins TRBV5-4 to TRBJ1-4, with TRBD1 matching over 11 bases. With V trimmed by 4 bases and J by 5 bases, 7 bases remained unmatched. This CDR3 spans 16 amino acids. CDR1 and CDR2 from the germline V gene are SGHNT and YYREEE (reference sequence). The CDR3: CASSAWTGGANEKLFF. For the CDR3, the DNA is TGTGCCAGCAGCGCGTGGACAGGGGGCGCAAATGAAAAACTGTTTTTT.

With respect to this clone: At one of its ends the junction is not consistent with the germline gene, which may arise from a read error. V and J are TRBV11-2 and TRBJ2-5; TRBD1 matches 10 bases. This CDR3 has 12 amino acids. Germline V gene sequence: CDR1 SGHAT, CDR2 FQNNGV. The CDR3 bases are TGTGCCAGCAGCTCCATAGGGGACAGGGGTCACTTC. Translating gives CASSSIGDRGHF. The full variable domain, completed using reference TRBV11-2 and TRBJ2-5, is EAGVAQSPRYKIIEKRQSVAFWCNPISGHATLYWYQQILGQGPKLLIQFQNNGVVDDSQLPKDRFSAERLKGVDSTLKIQPAKLEDSAVYLCASSSIGDRGHFGPGTRLLVL.

V is TRBV5-1 and J is TRBJ1-1; D gene ambiguous. Trimming took 0 bases from V and 5 from J, leaving 8 bases between them. Germline loops: CDR1 SGHRS, CDR2 YFSETQ. CDR3 length equals 13 residues. The CDR3 DNA reads as TGCGCCAGCAGCTTGGTCTCCGTGACTGAAGCTTTCTTT. Protein: CASSLVSVTEAFF.

This clone was seen only once. This chain links TRBV6-5 with TRBJ1-1; D gene uncertain. The ends were cut back, 5 bases at V and 1 base at J, with 14 bases in the middle. Germline V gene data show CDR1 as MNHEY and CDR2 as SVGAGI. This CDR3 has 15 residues. This CDR3 reads CASSTQPEGNTEAFF. The CDR3 DNA follows: TGTGCCAGCAGTACCCAACCTGAGGGGAACACTGAAGCTTTCTTT.

The CDR3 region has the DNA TGTGCCAGCAGCCCGGCGGACAGCCACCCCCTCTACGAGCAGTACTTC. This gives the protein CASSPADSHPLYEQYF. The chain recombines TRBV21-1 with TRBJ2-7; TRBD1 reflects the table's D call only, with no check against the DNA. TRBV21-1 is flagged as a pseudogene. This CDR3 comprises 16 residues.

This sequence joins TRBV2 and TRBJ1-3; 8 bases are shared with TRBD1. The CDR3 has 15 amino acids. The germline V gene encodes CDR1 SNHLY and CDR2 FYNNEI. V was clipped by 6 bases and J by 2 bases; unmatched bases: 6. CDR3 nucleotides: TGTGCCAGCAGCCTCCAGGGACAGGCTGGAAACACCATATATTTT. As protein: CASSLQGQAGNTIYF.

This chain links TRBV10-3 with TRBJ2-1; TRBD1 is a possible D gene (6 bases). This CDR3 region has 15 residues. Germline-derived CDR1 and CDR2 are ENHRY and SYGVKD. Trimming left V 0 bases short and J 0 bases short, with 6 bases between. The CDR3 loop reads CAISESGGSYNEQFF. The CDR3 DNA reads TGTGCCATCAGTGAGTCAGGGGGCTCCTACAATGAGCAGTTCTTC.

The rearrangement links TRBV11-2 to TRBJ2-7, with D tentatively TRBD2 (6 bases). Trimming left V 4 bases short and J 0 bases short, with 13 bases between. Germline CDR1 and CDR2: SGHAT and FQNNGV. This CDR3 comprises 15 residues. The DNA of the CDR3 is TGTGCCAGCAGCTCCTTGGGGGGAGGCTCCTACGAGCAGTACTTC. It codes for CASSSLGGGSYEQYF.

V usage is TRBV24-1 and J usage is TRBJ1-2; the match to TRBD1 covers 7 bases. V dropped 4 bases and J dropped 4; count of bases not matched to a gene: 5. The germline V gene encodes CDR1 KGHDR and CDR2 SFDVKD. CDR3 length: 14 residues. CDR3 sequence reads: CATSETDRIYGYTF. CDR3 nucleotides: TGTGCCACCAGTGAGACGGACAGGATCTATGGCTACACCTTC.

This clone was seen just once. The V call is TRBV6-5, the J call TRBJ1-2; 8 nucleotides agree with TRBD1. V gave up 2 bases and J gave up 8 bases; unmatched junction bases: 7. Germline CDR1 MNHEY, CDR2 SVGAGI. The CDR3 extends over 14 amino acids. CDR3 in amino acids: CASSYADRVGGYTF. CDR3 sequence (DNA): TGTGCCAGCAGTTACGCGGACAGGGTGGGCGGCTACACCTTC.

The J gene is TRBJ2-7, the V gene TRBV10-3; D not certain. The ends were cut back, 4 bases at V and 0 bases at J, with 13 bases in the middle. The CDR3 contains 15 residues. Germline CDR1 ENHRY, CDR2 SYGVKD. The CDR3 spells CAISGTHQYSYEQYF. CDR3 nucleotides: TGTGCCATCAGTGGTACGCATCAATACTCCTACGAGCAGTACTTC.

The J gene is TRBJ1-1, the V gene TRBV29-1; D perhaps matches TRBD1 (5 bases). Germline values: CDR1 SQVTM, CDR2 ANQGSEA. CDR3 size: 12 residues. Trimming cost V 7 bases and J 3 bases, with 12 bases left between them. The CDR3 here is CSAVDTYTEAFF. DNA of the CDR3: TGCAGCGCGGTGGACACGTACACTGAAGCTTTCTTT.

The rearrangement links TRBV19 to TRBJ2-5; possibly TRBD2 for D (5 bases). CDR1 and CDR2 (germline): LNHDA, SQIVND (reference sequence). Trimming pared 5 bases from V and 5 bases from J, leaving 18 bases between. The CDR3 runs to 15 residues. This chain's CDR3 is CASSAFTGMMETQYF. The CDR3, as DNA: TGTGCCAGTAGTGCTTTTACGGGAATGATGGAGACCCAGTACTTC.

V is TRBV10-2 and J is TRBJ2-1; 7 positions match TRBD1. Germline loops: CDR1 WSHSY, CDR2 SAAADI. The CDR3 consists of 15 residues. The junction had 14 bases not matched to a gene; V was cut back by 8 bases and J by 7 bases. CDR3 DNA: TGCGCCAGCCTCGACAGGGCAGGCGTTACGAATGAGCAGTTCTTC. Translating gives CASLDRAGVTNEQFF.

The genes are TRBV5-1 and TRBJ1-1; perhaps TRBD1 as D (6 bases). The CDR3 contains 16 residues. CDR1 is SGHRS, CDR2 YFSETQ, per germline. Deletions cut 0 bases from V and 4 bases from J, with 16 bases between. The CDR3 sequence: CASSLGSRGGPTEAFF. Written as DNA, the CDR3 is TGCGCCAGCAGCTTGGGAAGTAGGGGGGGACCCACTGAAGCTTTCTTT.

The chain is built from TRBV2 and TRBJ1-6; perhaps TRBD1 as D (5 bases). Germline loops: CDR1 SNHLY, CDR2 FYNNEI. The CDR3 has 13 amino acids. The ends were cut back, 6 bases at V and 7 bases at J, with 10 bases in the middle. For the CDR3, the DNA is TGTGCCAGCAGGGGGACGGAAAATTCACCCCTCCACTTT. This encodes CASRGTENSPLHF.

The V gene is TRBV9, the J gene TRBJ1-1; 7 nucleotides align to TRBD1. The CDR3 totals 15 residues. Germline CDR1 reads SGDLS; CDR2 reads YYNGEE. J lost 0 bases, V lost 1 base, and 3 bases had no gene match. The CDR3 spells CASSVLQGLNTEAFF. The CDR3 DNA reads TGTGCCAGCAGCGTACTACAGGGGCTGAACACTGAAGCTTTCTTT.

The chain links TRBV2 to TRBJ1-1; 8 bases map to TRBD1. The V segment lost 4 bases and the J segment 8 bases; nucleotides outside the gene matches: 12. This CDR3 is built from 15 residues. From germline, CDR1 is SNHLY and CDR2 FYNNEI. The CDR3 spells CASSGQGAQSSEAFF. The CDR3 DNA follows: TGTGCCAGCAGTGGGCAGGGGGCACAGTCCTCCGAAGCTTTCTTT.

The rearrangement uses TRBV19 and TRBJ2-7, with a possible D match to TRBD1 (6 bases). Germline CDR1 LNHDA, CDR2 SQIVND (reference sequence). The CDR3 sequence is 14 residues long. With 5 bases removed from V and 1 base from J, the gap between germline ends came to 12 bases. In DNA form, the CDR3 reads TGTGCCAGTAGTCCGAGGACAGCGTCCTACGAGCAGTACTTC. It encodes CASSPRTASYEQYF.

In its sample, this clone was seen a few times. The rearrangement uses TRBV30 and TRBJ1-5, with a weak D call TRBD1 (6 bases). This CDR3 has 16 amino acids. The ends were cut back, 3 bases at V and 2 bases at J, with 17 bases in the middle. CDR1 is GTSNPN, CDR2 SVGIG, per germline (reference sequence). The CDR3: CAWSYRDVRGNQPQHF. CDR3 DNA sequence: TGTGCCTGGAGCTACAGGGATGTCCGAGGCAATCAGCCCCAGCATTTT.

The chain recombines TRBV29-1 with TRBJ2-2; no clear D. Trimming took off 4 bases at V and 0 bases at J, with 6 bases between the two ends. The germline V gene has CDR1 SQVTM and CDR2 ANQGSEA. The CDR3 length is 13 residues. CDR3 region: CSVVGTNTGELFF. The CDR3 coding sequence is TGCAGCGTTGTAGGAACGAACACCGGGGAGCTGTTTTTT.